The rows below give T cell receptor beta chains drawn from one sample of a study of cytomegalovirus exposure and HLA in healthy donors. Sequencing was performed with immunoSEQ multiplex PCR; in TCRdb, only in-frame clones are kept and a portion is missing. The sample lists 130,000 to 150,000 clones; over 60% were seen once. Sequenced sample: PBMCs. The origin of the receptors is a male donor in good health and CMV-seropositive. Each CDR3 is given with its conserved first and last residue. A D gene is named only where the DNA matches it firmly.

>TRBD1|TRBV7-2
CASSSDREVQYF
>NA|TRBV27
CASSPSYNEQFF
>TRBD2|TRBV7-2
CASSLTGLAGAGEQYF
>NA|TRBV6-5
CASSPKWGRETQYF
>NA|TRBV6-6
CASSYGGASYNEQFF
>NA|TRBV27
CASKPGHLREQYF
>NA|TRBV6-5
CASRPQGGQPQHF
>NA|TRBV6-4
CASSNDRTIPTNEKLFF
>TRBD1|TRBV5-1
CASSPSTGGPDTQYF
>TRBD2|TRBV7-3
CASREISGLGGELFF
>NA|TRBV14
CASSPDSYGEAQYF
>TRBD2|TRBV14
CASSLPGGGYNEQFF
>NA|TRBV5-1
CASSWRGGPVDTQYF
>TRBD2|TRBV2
CASNPESGGETQYF
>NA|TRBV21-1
CARRRVSNTEAFF
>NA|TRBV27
CASSLSLGGFTEAFF
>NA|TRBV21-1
CASRRDSSSGNTIYF
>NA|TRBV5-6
CASSRGLGDYGYTF
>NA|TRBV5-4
CASSRAGGTADTQYF
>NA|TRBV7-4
CAHSGGGGDRATNEKLFF
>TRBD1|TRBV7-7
CASSLDGTGEQYF
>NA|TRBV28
CASSLPGWSNQPQHF
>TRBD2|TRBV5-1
CASSFPTSGGLNTGELFF
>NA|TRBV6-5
CASRANREITYEQYF
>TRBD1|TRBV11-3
CASSLDLSKICGTVNSPLHF
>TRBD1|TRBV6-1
CASSTGGGTYEQYF
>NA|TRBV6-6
CASSNRGGNQPQHF
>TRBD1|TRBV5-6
CASSLTGTGSEKLFF
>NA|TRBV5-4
CASSLAGPNTEAFF
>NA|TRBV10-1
CASSEHRGANTEAFF
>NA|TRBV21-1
CASSQSLLASGQFF
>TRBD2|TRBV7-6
CASSYGLAGAGQGYEQYF
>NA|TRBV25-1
CASSWGLYEQYF
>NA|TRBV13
CASSLAGRGNYGYTF
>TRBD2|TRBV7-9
CASSSSPRSGRGTGELFF
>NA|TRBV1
CTSSQEWDSVANYGYTF
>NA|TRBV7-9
CASSLAGGNQPQHF
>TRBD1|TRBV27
CASGNLPGQGAPSYGYTF
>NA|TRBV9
CASSVAGPNEQFF
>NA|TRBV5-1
CASSLAGGDETQYF
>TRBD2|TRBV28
CASRKREPYEQYF
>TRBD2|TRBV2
CASKSGGLQETQYF
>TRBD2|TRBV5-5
CASSLTSVWTDTQYF
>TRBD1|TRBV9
CASSDRGWDTQYF
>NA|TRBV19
CASSPRGARDTQYF
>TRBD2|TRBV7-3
CASSLGSGRGTDTQYF
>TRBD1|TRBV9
CASSVEGAWYGYTF
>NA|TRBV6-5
CASSYSREYGYTF
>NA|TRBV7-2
CASSLRRFTYEQYF
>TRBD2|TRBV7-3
CASSQRTSGSRGELFF